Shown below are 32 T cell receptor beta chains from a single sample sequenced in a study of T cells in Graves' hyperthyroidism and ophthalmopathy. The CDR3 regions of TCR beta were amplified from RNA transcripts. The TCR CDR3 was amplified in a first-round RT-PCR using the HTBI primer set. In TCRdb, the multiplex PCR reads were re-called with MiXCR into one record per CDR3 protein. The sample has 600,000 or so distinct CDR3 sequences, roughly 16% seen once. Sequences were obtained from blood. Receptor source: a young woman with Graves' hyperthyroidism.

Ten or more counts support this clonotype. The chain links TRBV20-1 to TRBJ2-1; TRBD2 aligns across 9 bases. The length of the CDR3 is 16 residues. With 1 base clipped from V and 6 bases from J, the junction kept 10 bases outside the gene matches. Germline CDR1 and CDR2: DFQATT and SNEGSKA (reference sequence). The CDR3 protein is CSARARGLAPINEQFF. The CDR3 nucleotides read TGCAGTGCTAGAGCTCGGGGACTAGCACCGATCAATGAGCAGTTCTTC.

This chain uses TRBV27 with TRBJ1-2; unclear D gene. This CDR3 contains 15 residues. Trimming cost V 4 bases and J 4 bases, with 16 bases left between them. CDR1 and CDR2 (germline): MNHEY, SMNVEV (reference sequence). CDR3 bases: TGTGCCAGCAGTTCCGGGTCCCCACCCCTCTATGGCTACACCTTC. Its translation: CASSSGSPPLYGYTF.

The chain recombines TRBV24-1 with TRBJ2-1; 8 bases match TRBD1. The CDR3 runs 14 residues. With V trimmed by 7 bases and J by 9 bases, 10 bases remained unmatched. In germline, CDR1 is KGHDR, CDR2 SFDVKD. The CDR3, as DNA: TGTGCCACCAGGGGGACAGGAAAAACTAGTGAGCAGTTCTTC. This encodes CATRGTGKTSEQFF.

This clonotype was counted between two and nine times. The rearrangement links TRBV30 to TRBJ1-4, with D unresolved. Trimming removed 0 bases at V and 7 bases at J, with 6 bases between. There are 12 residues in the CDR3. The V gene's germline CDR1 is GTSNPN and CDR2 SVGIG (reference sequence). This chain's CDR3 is CAWSVRGEKLFF. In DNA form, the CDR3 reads TGTGCCTGGAGTGTACGTGGTGAAAAACTGTTTTTT.

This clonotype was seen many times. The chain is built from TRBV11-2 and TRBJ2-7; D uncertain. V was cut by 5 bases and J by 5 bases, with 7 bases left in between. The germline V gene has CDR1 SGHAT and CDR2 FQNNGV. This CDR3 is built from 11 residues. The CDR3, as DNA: TGTGCCAGCAGCCCCAGCGACGAGCAGTACTTC. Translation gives CASSPSDEQYF. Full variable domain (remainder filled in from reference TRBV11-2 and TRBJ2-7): EAGVAQSPRYKIIEKRQSVAFWCNPISGHATLYWYQQILGQGPKLLIQFQNNGVVDDSQLPKDRFSAERLKGVDSTLKIQPAKLEDSAVYLCASSPSDEQYFGPGTRLTVT.

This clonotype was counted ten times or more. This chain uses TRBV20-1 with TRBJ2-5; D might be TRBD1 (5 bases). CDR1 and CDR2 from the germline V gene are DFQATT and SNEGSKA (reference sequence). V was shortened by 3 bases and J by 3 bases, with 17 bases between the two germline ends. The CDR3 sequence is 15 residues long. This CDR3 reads CSASIVGAEKETQYF. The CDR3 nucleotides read TGCAGTGCTAGTATTGTTGGGGCAGAAAAAGAGACCCAGTACTTC.

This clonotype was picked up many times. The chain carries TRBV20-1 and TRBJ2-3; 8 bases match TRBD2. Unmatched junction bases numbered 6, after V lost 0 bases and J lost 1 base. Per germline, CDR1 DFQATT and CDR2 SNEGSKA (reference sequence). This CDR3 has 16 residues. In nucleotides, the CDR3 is TGCAGTGCTAGAGACGCGGCACTAGCGGGCACAGATACGCAGTATTTT. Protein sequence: CSARDAALAGTDTQYF.

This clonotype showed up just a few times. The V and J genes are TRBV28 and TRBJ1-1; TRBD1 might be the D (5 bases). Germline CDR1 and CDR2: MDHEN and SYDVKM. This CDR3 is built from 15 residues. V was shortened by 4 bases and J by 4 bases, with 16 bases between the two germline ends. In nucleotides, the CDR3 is TGTGCCAGCAGTTGGGACGAGTTGGGGGGCACTGAAGCTTTCTTT. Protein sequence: CASSWDELGGTEAFF.

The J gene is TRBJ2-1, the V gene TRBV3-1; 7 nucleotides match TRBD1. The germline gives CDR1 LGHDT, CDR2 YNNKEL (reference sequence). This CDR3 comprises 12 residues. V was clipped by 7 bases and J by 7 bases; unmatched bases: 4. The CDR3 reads CASTLQGNEQFF. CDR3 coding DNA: TGTGCCAGCACCCTACAGGGGAATGAGCAGTTCTTC.

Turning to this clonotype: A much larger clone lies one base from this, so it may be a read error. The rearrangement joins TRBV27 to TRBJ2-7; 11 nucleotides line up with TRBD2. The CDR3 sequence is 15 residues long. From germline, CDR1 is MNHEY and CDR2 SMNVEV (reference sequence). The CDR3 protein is CAGSFSSGRGHEQYF. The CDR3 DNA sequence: TGTGCCGGCAGTTTCAGTAGCGGGAGGGGCCACGAGCAGTACTTC.

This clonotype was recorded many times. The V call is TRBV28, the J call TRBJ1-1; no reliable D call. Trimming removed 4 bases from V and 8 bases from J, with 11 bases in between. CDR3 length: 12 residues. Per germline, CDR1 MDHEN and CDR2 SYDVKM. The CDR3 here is CASSSTTMEAFF. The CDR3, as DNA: TGTGCCAGCAGTTCAACGACCATGGAAGCTTTCTTT.

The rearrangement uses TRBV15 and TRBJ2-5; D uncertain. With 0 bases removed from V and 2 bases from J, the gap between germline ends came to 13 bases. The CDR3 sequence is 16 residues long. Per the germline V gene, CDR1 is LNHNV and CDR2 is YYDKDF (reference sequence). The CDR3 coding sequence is TGTGCCACCAGCAGAGATAGAATCCTCAGGCAAGAGACCCAGTACTTC. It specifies CATSRDRILRQETQYF.

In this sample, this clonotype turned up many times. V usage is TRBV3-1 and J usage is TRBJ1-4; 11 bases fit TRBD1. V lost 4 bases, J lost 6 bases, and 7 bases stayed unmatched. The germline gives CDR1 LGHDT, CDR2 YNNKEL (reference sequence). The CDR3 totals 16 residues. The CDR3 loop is CASSRGQGASDEKLFF. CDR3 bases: TGTGCCAGCAGCCGAGGACAGGGGGCGTCGGATGAAAAACTGTTTTTT. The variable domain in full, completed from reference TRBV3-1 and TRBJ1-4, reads DTAVSQTPKYLVTQMGNDKSIKCEQNLGHDTMYWYKQDSKKFLKIMFSYNNKELIINETVPNRFSPKSPDKAHLNLHINSLELGDSAVYFCASSRGQGASDEKLFFGSGTQLSVL.

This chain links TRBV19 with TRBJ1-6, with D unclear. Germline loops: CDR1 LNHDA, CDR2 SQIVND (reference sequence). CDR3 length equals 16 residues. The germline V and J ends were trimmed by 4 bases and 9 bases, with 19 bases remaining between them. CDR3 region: CASSTLTGLTVSPLHF. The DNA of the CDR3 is TGTGCCAGTAGTACGCTCACCGGACTAACTGTTTCACCCCTCCACTTT.

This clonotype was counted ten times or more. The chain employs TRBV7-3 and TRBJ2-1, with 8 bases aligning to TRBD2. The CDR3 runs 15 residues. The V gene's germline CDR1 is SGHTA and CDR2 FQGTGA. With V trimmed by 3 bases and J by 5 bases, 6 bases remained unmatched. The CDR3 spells CASSLGAGDDNEQFF. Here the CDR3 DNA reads TGTGCCAGCAGCTTGGGAGCGGGAGATGACAATGAGCAGTTCTTC.

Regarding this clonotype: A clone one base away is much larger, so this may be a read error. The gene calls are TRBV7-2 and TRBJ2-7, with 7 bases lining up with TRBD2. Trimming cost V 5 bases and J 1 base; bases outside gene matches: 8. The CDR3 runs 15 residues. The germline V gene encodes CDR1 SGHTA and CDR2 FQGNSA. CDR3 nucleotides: TGTGCCAGCAGCGGTGGTAGCGGGCCTTCCTACGAGCAGTACTTC. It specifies CASSGGSGPSYEQYF.

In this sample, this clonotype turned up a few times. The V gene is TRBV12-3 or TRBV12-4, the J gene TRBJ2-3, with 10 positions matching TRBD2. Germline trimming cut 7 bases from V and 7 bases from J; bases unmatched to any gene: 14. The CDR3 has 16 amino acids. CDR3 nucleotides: TGTGCCAGCACTTCCTTACTAGCGGGATATGGGCATACGCAGTATTTT. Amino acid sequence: CASTSLLAGYGHTQYF.

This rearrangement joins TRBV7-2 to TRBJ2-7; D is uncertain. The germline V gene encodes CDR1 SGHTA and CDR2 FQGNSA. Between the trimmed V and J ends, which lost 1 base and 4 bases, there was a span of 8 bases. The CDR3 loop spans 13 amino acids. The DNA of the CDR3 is TGTGCCAGCAGCTTAGTCCTCTTATACGAGCAGTACTTC. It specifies CASSLVLLYEQYF. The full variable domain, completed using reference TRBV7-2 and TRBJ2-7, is GAGVSQSPSNKVTEKGKDVELRCDPISGHTALYWYRQSLGQGLEFLIYFQGNSAPDKSGLPSDRFSAERTGGSVSTLTIQRTQQEDSAVYLCASSLVLLYEQYFGPGTRLTVT.

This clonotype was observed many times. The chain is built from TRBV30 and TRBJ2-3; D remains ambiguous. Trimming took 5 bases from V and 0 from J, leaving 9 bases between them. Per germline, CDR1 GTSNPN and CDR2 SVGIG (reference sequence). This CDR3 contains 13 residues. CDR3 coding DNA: TGTGCCTGGTCTCGGTTGAGCACAGATACGCAGTATTTT. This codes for CAWSRLSTDTQYF.

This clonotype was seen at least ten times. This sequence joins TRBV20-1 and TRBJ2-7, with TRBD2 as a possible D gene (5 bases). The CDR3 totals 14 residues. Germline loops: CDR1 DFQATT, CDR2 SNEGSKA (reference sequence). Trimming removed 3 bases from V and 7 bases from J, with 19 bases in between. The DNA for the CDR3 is TGCAGTGCTAGGAGGGCCCCGATCCTCGGGGAGCAGTACTTC. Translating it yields CSARRAPILGEQYF.

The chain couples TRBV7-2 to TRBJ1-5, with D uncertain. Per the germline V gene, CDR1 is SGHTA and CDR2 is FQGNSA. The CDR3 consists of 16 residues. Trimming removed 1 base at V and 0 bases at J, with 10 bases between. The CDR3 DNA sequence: TGTGCCAGCAGCTTAGGTTCCGGGCCTAGCAATCAGCCCCAGCATTTT. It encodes CASSLGSGPSNQPQHF.

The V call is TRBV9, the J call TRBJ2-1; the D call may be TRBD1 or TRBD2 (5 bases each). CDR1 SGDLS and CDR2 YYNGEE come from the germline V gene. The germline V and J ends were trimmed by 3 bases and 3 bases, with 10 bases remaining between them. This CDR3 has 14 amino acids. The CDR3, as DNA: TGTGCCAGCAGCGGGGGGAGCTACTACAATGAGCAGTTCTTC. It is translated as CASSGGSYYNEQFF.

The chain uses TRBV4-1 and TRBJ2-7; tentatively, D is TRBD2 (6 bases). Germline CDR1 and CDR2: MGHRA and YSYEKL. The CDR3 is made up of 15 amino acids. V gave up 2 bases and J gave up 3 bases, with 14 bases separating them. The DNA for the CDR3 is TGCGCCAGCAGCCAACTCCGGGACTTCAGCTACGAGCAGTACTTC. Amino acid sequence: CASSQLRDFSYEQYF.

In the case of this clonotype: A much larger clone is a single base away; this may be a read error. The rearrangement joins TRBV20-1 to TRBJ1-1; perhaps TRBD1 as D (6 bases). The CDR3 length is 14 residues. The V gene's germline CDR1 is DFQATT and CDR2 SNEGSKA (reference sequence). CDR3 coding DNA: TGCAGTGCTAGAGAAACAGGGTCGAACACTGAAGCTCTCTTT. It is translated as CSARETGSNTEALF.

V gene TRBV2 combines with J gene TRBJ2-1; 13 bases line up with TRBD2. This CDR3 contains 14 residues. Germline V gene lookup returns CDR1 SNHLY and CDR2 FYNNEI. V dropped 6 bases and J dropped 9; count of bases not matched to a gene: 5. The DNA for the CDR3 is TGTGCCAGCAGGCGACTAGCGGGAGGTGTTGAGCAGTTCTTC. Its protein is CASRRLAGGVEQFF.

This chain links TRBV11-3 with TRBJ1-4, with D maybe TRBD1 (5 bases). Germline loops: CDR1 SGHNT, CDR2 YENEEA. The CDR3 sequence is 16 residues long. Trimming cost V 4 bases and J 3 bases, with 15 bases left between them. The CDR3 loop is CASSSGYPRANEKLFF. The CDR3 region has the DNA TGTGCCAGCAGCTCTGGCTATCCCAGGGCTAATGAAAAACTGTTTTTT.

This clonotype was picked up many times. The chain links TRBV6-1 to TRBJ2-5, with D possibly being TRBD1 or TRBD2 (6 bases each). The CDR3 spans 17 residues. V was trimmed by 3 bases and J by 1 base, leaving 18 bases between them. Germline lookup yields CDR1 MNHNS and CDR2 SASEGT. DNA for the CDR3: TGTGCCAGCAGTGACCAAGTTACCTGGGGGGCCCAAGAGACCCAGTACTTC. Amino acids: CASSDQVTWGAQETQYF.

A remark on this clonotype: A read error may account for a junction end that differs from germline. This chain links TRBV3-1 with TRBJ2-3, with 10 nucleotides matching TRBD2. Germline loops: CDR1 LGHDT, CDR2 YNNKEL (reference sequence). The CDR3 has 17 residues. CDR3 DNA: TGTGCTAGCAGCCCTACTCTAGCGGGAGCAGGTACAGATACGCAGTATTTT. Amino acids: CASSPTLAGAGTDTQYF.

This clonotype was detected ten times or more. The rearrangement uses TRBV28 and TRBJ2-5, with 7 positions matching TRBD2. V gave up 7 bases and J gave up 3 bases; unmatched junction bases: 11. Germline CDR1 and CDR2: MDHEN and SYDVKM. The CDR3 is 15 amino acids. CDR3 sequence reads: CASTQAGFVKETQYF. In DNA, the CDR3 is TGTGCCAGCACTCAAGCGGGATTTGTGAAAGAGACCCAGTACTTC.

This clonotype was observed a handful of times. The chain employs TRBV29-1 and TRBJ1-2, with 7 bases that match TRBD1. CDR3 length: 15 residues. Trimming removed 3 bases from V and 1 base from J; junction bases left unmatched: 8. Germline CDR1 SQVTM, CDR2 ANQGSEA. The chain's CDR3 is CSVDWLGQINYGYTF. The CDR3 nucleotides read TGCAGCGTTGATTGGTTGGGACAGATTAACTATGGCTACACCTTC.

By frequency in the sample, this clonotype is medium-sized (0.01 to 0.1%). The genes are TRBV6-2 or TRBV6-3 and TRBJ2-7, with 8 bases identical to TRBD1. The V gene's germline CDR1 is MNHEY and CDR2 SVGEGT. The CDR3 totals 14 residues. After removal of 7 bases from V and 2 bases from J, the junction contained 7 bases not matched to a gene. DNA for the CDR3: TGTGCCAGCACCCGGACAGGGAGCACCTACGAGCAGTACTTC. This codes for CASTRTGSTYEQYF.

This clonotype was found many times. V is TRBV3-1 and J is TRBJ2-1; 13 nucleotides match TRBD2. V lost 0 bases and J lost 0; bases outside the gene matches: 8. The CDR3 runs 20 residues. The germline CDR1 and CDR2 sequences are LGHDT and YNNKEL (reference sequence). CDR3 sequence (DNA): TGTGCCAGCAGCCAAGATCCGGGACTAGCGGGAATAAGCTCCTACAATGAGCAGTTCTTC. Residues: CASSQDPGLAGISSYNEQFF.